The 12 T cell receptor beta chains in this list originate from one sample, sequenced in a study of blood T cell repertoires in COVID-19. The data were produced by immunoSEQ multiplex PCR, yet TCRdb's version contains in-frame clones alone and is incomplete. The sample includes some 90,000 clones, roughly nine tenths seen only once; the top ten take about 8.1%. Source material: peripheral blood. The receptors shown here come from a man over 45 with acute or convalescent COVID-19.

This clone was found once. V gene TRBV19 combines with J gene TRBJ2-5; a possible D gene is TRBD2 (7 bases). CDR1 and CDR2 from the germline V gene are LNHDA and SQIVND (reference sequence). Trimming shortened V by 3 bases and J by 1 base, and 21 bases separated the two germline ends. The length of the CDR3 is 18 residues. The CDR3 nucleotides are TGTGCCAGTAGTATGCGGTTGACTCGCGGGGGCCGCCAAGAGACCCAGTACTTC. Translation: CASSMRLTRGGRQETQYF.

The chain is built from TRBV6-5 and TRBJ1-2; TRBD1 matches 7 bases. Germline V gene data show CDR1 as MNHEY and CDR2 as SVGAGI. V lost 5 bases to trimming and J lost 4 bases; unmatched junction nucleotides: 4. There are 13 residues in the CDR3. CDR3 coding DNA: TGTGCCAGCAGTAAGGGACAGCTCTATGGCTACACCTTC. Translated, it gives CASSKGQLYGYTF.

This chain joins TRBV12-5 and TRBJ1-5, with D uncertain. Trimming pared 1 base from V and 15 bases from J, leaving 13 bases between. The CDR3 consists of 12 residues. Germline V gene data show CDR1 as LGHNT and CDR2 as FRNRAP. CDR3 loop: CASGLDSSTLHF. CDR3 in DNA: TGTGCTAGTGGTTTGGACTCTTCCACCCTGCATTTT. Full variable domain (rest looked up from reference TRBV12-5 and TRBJ1-5): DARVTQTPRHKVTEMGQEVTMRCQPILGHNTVFWYRQTMMQGLELLAYFRNRAPLDDSGMPKDRFSAEMPDATLATLKIQPSEPRDSAVYFCASGLDSSTLHFGDGTRLSIL.

The chain couples TRBV7-2 to TRBJ2-4; TRBD2 matches 9 bases. Germline V gene lookup returns CDR1 SGHTA and CDR2 FQGNSA. The V gene end was trimmed by 2 bases and the J gene end by 6 bases; junction bases not matched to a gene: 2. This CDR3 comprises 14 residues. The CDR3 region has the DNA TGTGCCAGCAGCTTACCGGGACTAGCAAACATTCAGTACTTC. It is translated as CASSLPGLANIQYF.

V and J are TRBV30 and TRBJ1-1; 7 nucleotides match TRBD1. CDR1 is GTSNPN and CDR2 is SVGIG in the germline V gene (reference sequence). Unmatched junction bases numbered 5, after V lost 0 bases and J lost 4 bases. This CDR3 spans 14 amino acids. In DNA, the CDR3 is TGTGCCTGGAGTGTACCCGAGGGGGCCACTGAAGCTTTCTTT. This gives the protein CAWSVPEGATEAFF.

The gene calls are TRBV28 and TRBJ1-2, with 8 nucleotides matching TRBD1. V trimming: 10 bases; J trimming: 7 bases; junction bases outside the gene matches: 17. This CDR3 has 15 residues. The V gene's germline CDR1 is MDHEN and CDR2 SYDVKM. The chain's CDR3 is CATSRADSGQGGYTF. The CDR3 coding sequence is TGTGCCACCTCACGGGCAGACAGTGGACAGGGTGGCTACACCTTC.

This chain links TRBV10-3 with TRBJ1-1; perhaps TRBD1 as D (5 bases). This CDR3 is 14 amino acids long. V was clipped by 6 bases and J by 3 bases, with 14 bases between them. Germline CDR1 reads ENHRY; CDR2 reads SYGVKD. The CDR3 DNA sequence: TGTGCCATCAGGGGACTGGGGGGTCACACTGAAGCTTTCTTT. Its translation is CAIRGLGGHTEAFF.

This chain joins TRBV28 and TRBJ1-5; unclear D gene. In germline, CDR1 is MDHEN, CDR2 SYDVKM. CDR3 length equals 11 residues. With 5 bases removed from V and 5 bases from J, the gap between germline ends came to 4 bases. For the CDR3, the DNA is TGTGCCAGCAGTAGAGATCAGCCCCAGCATTTT. This gives the protein CASSRDQPQHF.

The chain uses TRBV6-5 and TRBJ2-2, with D perhaps TRBD1 (6 bases). In germline, CDR1 is MNHEY, CDR2 SVGAGI. CDR3 length: 14 residues. Trimming stripped 8 bases from V and 4 bases from J, with 14 bases between. The CDR3 loop reads CASSQGSFTGELFF. The DNA for the CDR3 is TGTGCCAGCTCTCAGGGGAGCTTCACCGGGGAGCTGTTTTTT.

This clone appeared a few times. V gene TRBV10-3 combines with J gene TRBJ1-1; D unclear. The V and J ends lost 3 bases and 11 bases respectively, with 10 bases between them. The CDR3 is 11 amino acids. CDR1 ENHRY and CDR2 SYGVKD come from the germline V gene. CDR3 sequence: CAISESREAFF. The DNA of the CDR3 is TGTGCCATCAGTGAATCCCGAGAGGCTTTCTTT.

The genes are TRBV5-6 and TRBJ2-6; 8 bases match TRBD1. There are 15 residues in the CDR3. Germline V gene lookup returns CDR1 SGHDT and CDR2 YYEEEE. Trimming took 4 bases from V and 4 from J; bases not matched to a gene: 4. CDR3 sequence (DNA): TGTGCCAGCAGCCAGGGGGCGGCCGGGGCCAACGTCCTGACTTTC. Its protein product is CASSQGAAGANVLTF.

V usage is TRBV19 and J usage is TRBJ2-3; a possible D gene is TRBD2 (6 bases). The germline V and J ends were trimmed by 7 bases and 4 bases, with 18 bases remaining between them. The CDR3 covers 15 residues. Per germline, CDR1 LNHDA and CDR2 SQIVND (reference sequence). The CDR3 DNA follows: TGTGCCAGTACCCCACGGCAGGGACTCGCAGATACGCAGTATTTT. This gives the protein CASTPRQGLADTQYF.